Each of the 18 T cell receptor beta chains below was sequenced from the same sample in a study of OX40 agonist ivuxolimab in advanced cancers. TCRdb's table, derived via immunoSEQ multiplex PCR, lists solely in-frame clones and lacks some. The sample includes approximately 50,000 clones, roughly 83% of them seen just once. The sample consisted of CD4+ or CD8+ T cells sorted from blood, taken in a trial of the OX40 agonist ivuxolimab. Source of these receptors: an adult with an advanced solid tumor such as melanoma, head and neck, liver or kidney cancer.

V gene TRBV27 combines with J gene TRBJ2-7, with 7 bases that match TRBD2. The trim removed 5 bases at V and 4 bases at J, leaving 8 bases unmatched. CDR1 MNHEY and CDR2 SMNVEV come from the germline V gene (reference sequence). CDR3 length equals 14 residues. CDR3 residues: CASSRDYNLYEQYF. CDR3 bases: TGTGCCAGCAGTCGGGACTACAATTTATACGAGCAGTACTTC.

J is TRBJ2-2 and V is TRBV7-9; 10 bases map to TRBD2. Germline CDR1 SEHNR, CDR2 FQNEAQ (reference sequence). V trimming: 8 bases; J trimming: 4 bases; junction bases outside the gene matches: 10. The CDR3 consists of 16 residues. The CDR3 reads CASPQSGRAITGELFF. CDR3 coding DNA: TGTGCCAGCCCCCAAAGCGGGAGGGCAATCACCGGGGAGCTGTTTTTT.

The rearrangement uses TRBV9 and TRBJ2-7, with 8 positions matching TRBD2. Germline V gene lookup returns CDR1 SGDLS and CDR2 YYNGEE. The CDR3 sequence is 15 residues long. V was pared by 0 bases and J by 5 bases, with 7 bases of the junction left unmatched. The CDR3 loop is CASSVVSGGVDEQYV. The CDR3 DNA reads as TGTGCCAGCAGCGTAGTAAGCGGGGGCGTCGACGAGCAGTACGTC.

The chain carries TRBV2 and TRBJ2-1, with TRBD2 matching over 8 bases. The germline CDR1 and CDR2 sequences are SNHLY and FYNNEI. The junction had 9 bases not matched to a gene; V was cut back by 8 bases and J by 6 bases. The CDR3 runs 14 residues. The CDR3 bases are TGTGCCAGCGTTACGGGGGGGCCCGTCAATGAGCAGTTCTTC. It is translated as CASVTGGPVNEQFF.

This chain uses TRBV28 with TRBJ2-1; 7 bases align to TRBD2. J gave up 10 bases and V 2 bases, and 11 bases lay outside the gene matches. The CDR3 extends over 15 amino acids. Per the germline V gene, CDR1 is MDHEN and CDR2 is SYDVKM. CDR3 loop: CASSLAGTMNREQFF. The CDR3 nucleotides read TGTGCCAGCAGTTTAGCCGGGACTATGAATAGGGAGCAGTTCTTC.

The rearrangement joins TRBV6-4 to TRBJ2-3; TRBD2 agrees at 7 bases. Germline assignment: CDR1 MRHNA and CDR2 SNTAGT. The CDR3 consists of 14 residues. The trim removed 6 bases at V and 6 bases at J, leaving 9 bases unmatched. CDR3 in DNA: TGTGCCAGCAGGTCGGGGAGGGGTTCCGATACGCAGTATTTT. Amino acids: CASRSGRGSDTQYF.

The chain is built from TRBV30 and TRBJ1-6, with D tentatively TRBD1 (5 bases). The germline V gene has CDR1 GTSNPN and CDR2 SVGIG (reference sequence). This CDR3 is 16 amino acids long. V dropped 4 bases and J dropped 0 bases, with 13 bases sitting between them. The CDR3 bases are TGTGCCTGGAAACGGGACCCCGGCTCCTATAATTCACCCCTCCACTTT. It specifies CAWKRDPGSYNSPLHF.

This chain links TRBV19 with TRBJ1-5; D gene ambiguous. Trimming left V 5 bases short and J 0 bases short, with 2 bases between. Germline V CDR1 and CDR2: LNHDA, SQIVND (reference sequence). The CDR3 is 12 residues long. CDR3 loop: CASSDSNQPQHF. CDR3 in DNA: TGTGCCAGTAGTGATAGCAATCAGCCCCAGCATTTT. Looking up the rest from reference TRBV19 and TRBJ1-5 gives the full variable domain: DGGITQSPKYLFRKEGQNVTLSCEQNLNHDAMYWYRQDPGQGLRLIYYSQIVNDFQKGDIAEGYSVSREKKESFPLTVTSAQKNPTAFYLCASSDSNQPQHFGDGTRLSIL.

V usage is TRBV2 and J usage is TRBJ2-2, with D unresolved. Deletions cut 4 bases from V and 7 bases from J, with 10 bases between. Germline assignment: CDR1 SNHLY and CDR2 FYNNEI. This CDR3 region has 13 residues. The CDR3 reads CASSASAGGELFF. DNA of the CDR3: TGTGCCAGCAGTGCGTCGGCTGGCGGGGAGCTGTTTTTT.

The genes are TRBV2 and TRBJ1-1; 11 bases align to TRBD1. The germline V gene encodes CDR1 SNHLY and CDR2 FYNNEI. V lost 6 bases, J lost 4 bases, and 7 bases stayed unmatched. The CDR3 is made up of 15 amino acids. The DNA of the CDR3 is TGTGCCAGCAGGGCCCGGGACAGGGGGAGCACTGAAGCTTTCTTT. Amino acids: CASRARDRGSTEAFF.

The chain joins TRBV5-1 to TRBJ1-6; no definite D call. The ends were cut back, 3 bases at V and 7 bases at J, with 8 bases in the middle. The CDR3 loop spans 13 amino acids. The germline V gene has CDR1 SGHRS and CDR2 YFSETQ. The CDR3, as DNA: TGCGCCAGCAGCTCCCGGGAGAATTCACCCCTCCACTTT. It specifies CASSSRENSPLHF.

The J gene is TRBJ2-1, the V gene TRBV5-5, with D possibly matching TRBD1 (5 bases). Germline loops: CDR1 SGHKS, CDR2 YYEKEE (reference sequence). The CDR3 runs to 15 residues. V was shortened by 0 bases and J by 2 bases, with 9 bases between the two germline ends. CDR3 residues: CASSLDRYPYNEQFF. CDR3 sequence (DNA): TGTGCCAGCAGCTTGGACAGGTACCCCTACAATGAGCAGTTCTTC.

The V call is TRBV18, the J call TRBJ2-5; perhaps TRBD1 as D (6 bases). Trimming cost V 0 bases and J 4 bases, with 12 bases left between them. Germline CDR1 reads KGHSH; CDR2 reads LQKENI. The CDR3 has 15 residues. The CDR3 DNA reads as TGTGCCAGCTCACCACCTAGGCTGACAGGAGAGACCCAGTACTTC. Its translation: CASSPPRLTGETQYF.

This clone was observed a handful of times. CDR3 region: CASKRPVDNSPLHF. CDR3 sequence (DNA): TGTGCCAGCAAACGGCCCGTCGATAATTCACCCCTCCACTTT. The chain uses TRBV27 and TRBJ1-6; D call uncertain. V lost 7 bases and J lost 5, with 12 bases in between. Germline V gene sequence: CDR1 MNHEY, CDR2 SMNVEV (reference sequence). The CDR3 loop spans 14 amino acids.

About this clone itself: An end of the junction does not agree with germline; a read error may underlie this. In nucleotides, the CDR3 is TGTGCCAGCTCCCCACCTGGACAGGGGCGAAACACTGAAGCTTTCTTT. It specifies CASSPPGQGRNTEAFF. The chain is built from TRBV18 and TRBJ1-1; 9 bases line up with TRBD1. The germline gives CDR1 KGHSH, CDR2 LQKENI. CDR3 size: 16 residues.

This chain joins TRBV2 and TRBJ2-1, with a weak D call TRBD2 (5 bases). The CDR3 is made up of 14 amino acids. Germline assignment: CDR1 SNHLY and CDR2 FYNNEI. V lost 3 bases and J 7 bases, leaving 13 bases between the germline ends. In nucleotides, the CDR3 is TGTGCCAGCAGTGAGAGAGCGGCTGGGAATGAGCAGTTCTTC. Amino acids: CASSERAAGNEQFF.

This rearrangement joins TRBV2 to TRBJ1-5; D is uncertain. The CDR3 is 15 amino acids. The germline V gene has CDR1 SNHLY and CDR2 FYNNEI. Trimming took 3 bases from V and 0 from J, leaving 9 bases between them. The CDR3 sequence: CASSDLPYSNQPQHF. The CDR3 region has the DNA TGTGCCAGCAGTGATCTACCCTATAGCAATCAGCCCCAGCATTTT.

The chain recombines TRBV28 with TRBJ1-2; D not resolved. The CDR3 extends over 14 amino acids. V dropped 6 bases and J dropped 4 bases, with 15 bases sitting between them. CDR1 is MDHEN and CDR2 is SYDVKM in the germline V gene. The CDR3, as DNA: TGTGCCAGCAGCGAGTCGGTCCTCTTCTATGGCTACACCTTC. Translated, it gives CASSESVLFYGYTF.